This T cell receptor (beta chain) derives from a study of OX40 agonist ivuxolimab in advanced cancers. Overall study: Ivuxolimab, an antibody that agonizes OX40 (CD134), was administered to the patients. Recorded diagnoses for dose-escalation patients were hepatocellular carcinoma, melanoma, renal cell or head and neck cancer. Two cutaneous melanoma patients and one hepatocellular carcinoma patient, three in all, had partial responses. Findings of the study overall: Within 6 weeks, CD4+ and CD8+ blood T cells expanded clonally at 0.1 to 3.0 mg/kg.

With respect to this clone: What it recognizes is unknown.

V was shortened by 2 bases and J by 3 bases, with 14 bases between the two germline ends. Looked up from germline, CDR1 is MRHNA and CDR2 is SNTAGT. This CDR3 comprises 16 residues. The method was immunoSEQ multiplex PCR; TCRdb's version includes in-frame clones alone and lacks a portion of them. This table holds tens of thousands of clones, about 91% found once. Sequenced material: CD4+ or CD8+ T cells sorted from blood, taken in a trial of the OX40 agonist ivuxolimab. This TCR was sampled from an adult with an advanced solid tumor such as melanoma, head and neck, liver or kidney cancer. This chain uses TRBV6-4 with TRBJ2-1; perhaps TRBD2 as D (6 bases). This chain's CDR3 is CASSDGDSEYYNEQFF. CDR3 nucleotide sequence: TGTGCCAGCAGTGACGGGGACTCGGAATACTACAATGAGCAGTTCTTC.